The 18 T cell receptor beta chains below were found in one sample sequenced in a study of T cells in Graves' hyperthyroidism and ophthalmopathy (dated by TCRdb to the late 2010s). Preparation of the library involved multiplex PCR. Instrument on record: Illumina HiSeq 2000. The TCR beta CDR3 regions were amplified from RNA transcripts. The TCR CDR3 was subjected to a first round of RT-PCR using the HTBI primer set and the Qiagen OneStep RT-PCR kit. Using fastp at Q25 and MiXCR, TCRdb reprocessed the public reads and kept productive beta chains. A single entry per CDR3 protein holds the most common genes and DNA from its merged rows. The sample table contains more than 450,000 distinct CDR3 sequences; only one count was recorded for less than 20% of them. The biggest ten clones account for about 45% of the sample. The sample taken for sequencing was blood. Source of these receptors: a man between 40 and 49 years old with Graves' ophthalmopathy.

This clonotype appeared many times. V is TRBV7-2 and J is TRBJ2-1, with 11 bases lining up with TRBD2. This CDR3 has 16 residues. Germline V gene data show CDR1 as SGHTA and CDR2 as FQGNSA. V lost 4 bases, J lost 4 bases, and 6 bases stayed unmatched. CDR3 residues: CASSSLLAGAYNEQFF. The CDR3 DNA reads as TGTGCCAGCAGCTCCCTACTAGCGGGGGCATACAATGAGCAGTTCTTC. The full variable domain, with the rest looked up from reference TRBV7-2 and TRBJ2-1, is GAGVSQSPSNKVTEKGKDVELRCDPISGHTALYWYRQSLGQGLEFLIYFQGNSAPDKSGLPSDRFSAERTGGSVSTLTIQRTQQEDSAVYLCASSSLLAGAYNEQFFGPGTRLTVL.

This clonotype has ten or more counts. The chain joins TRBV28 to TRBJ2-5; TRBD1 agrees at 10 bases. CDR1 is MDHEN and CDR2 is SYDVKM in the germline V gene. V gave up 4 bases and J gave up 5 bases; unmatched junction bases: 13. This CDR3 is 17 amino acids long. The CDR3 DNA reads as TGTGCCAGCAGTTATCAAAGGGGGGACAGGGGCTCGGAGACCCAGTACTTC. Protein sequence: CASSYQRGDRGSETQYF. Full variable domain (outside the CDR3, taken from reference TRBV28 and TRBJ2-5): DVKVTQSSRYLVKRTGEKVFLECVQDMDHENMFWYRQDPGLGLRLIYFSYDVKMKEKGDIPEGYSVSREKKERFSLILESASTNQTSMYLCASSYQRGDRGSETQYFGPGTRLLVL.

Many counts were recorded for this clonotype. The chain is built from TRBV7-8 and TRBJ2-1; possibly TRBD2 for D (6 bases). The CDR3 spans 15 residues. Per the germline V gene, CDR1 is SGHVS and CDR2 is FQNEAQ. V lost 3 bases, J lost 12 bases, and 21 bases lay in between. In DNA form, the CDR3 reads TGTGCCAGCAGCTTCGGGACTGAAGCTCCTACAGGGCAGTTCTTC. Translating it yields CASSFGTEAPTGQFF. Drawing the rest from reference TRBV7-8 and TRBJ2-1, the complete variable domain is GAGVSQSPRYKVAKRGQDVALRCDPISGHVSLFWYQQALGQGPEFLTYFQNEAQLDKSGLPSDRFFAERPEGSVSTLKIQRTQQEDSAVYLCASSFGTEAPTGQFFGPGTRLTVL.

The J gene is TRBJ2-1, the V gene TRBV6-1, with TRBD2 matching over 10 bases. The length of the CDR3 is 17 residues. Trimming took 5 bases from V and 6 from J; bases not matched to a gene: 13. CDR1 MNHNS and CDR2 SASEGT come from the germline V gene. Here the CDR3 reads CASSSIKASGRLNEQFF. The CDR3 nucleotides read TGTGCCAGCAGTTCCATAAAGGCTAGCGGGAGACTCAATGAGCAGTTCTTC.

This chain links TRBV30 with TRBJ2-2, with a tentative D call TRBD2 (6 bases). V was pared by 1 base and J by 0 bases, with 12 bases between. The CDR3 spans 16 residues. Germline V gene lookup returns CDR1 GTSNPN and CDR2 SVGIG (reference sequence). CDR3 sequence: CAWSGRGGANTGELFF. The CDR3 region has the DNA TGTGCCTGGAGTGGGCGTGGAGGGGCGAACACCGGGGAGCTGTTTTTT.

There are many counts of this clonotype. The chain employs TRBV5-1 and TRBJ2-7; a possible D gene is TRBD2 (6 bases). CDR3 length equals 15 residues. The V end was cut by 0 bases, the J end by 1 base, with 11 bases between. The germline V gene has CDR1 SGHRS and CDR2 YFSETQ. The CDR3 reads CASSLEPEGSYEQYF. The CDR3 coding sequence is TGCGCCAGCAGCTTGGAACCGGAGGGTTCCTACGAGCAGTACTTC.

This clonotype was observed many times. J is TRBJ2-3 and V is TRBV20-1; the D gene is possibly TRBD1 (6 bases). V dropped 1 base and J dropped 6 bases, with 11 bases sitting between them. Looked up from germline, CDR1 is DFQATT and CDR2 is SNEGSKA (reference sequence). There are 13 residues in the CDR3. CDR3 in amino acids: CSARAGDLDTQYF. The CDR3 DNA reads TGCAGTGCTAGAGCAGGGGATTTGGATACGCAGTATTTT.

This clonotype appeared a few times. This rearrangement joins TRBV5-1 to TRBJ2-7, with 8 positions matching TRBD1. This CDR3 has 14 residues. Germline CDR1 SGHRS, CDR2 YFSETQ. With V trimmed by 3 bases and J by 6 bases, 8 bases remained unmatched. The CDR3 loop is CASSSRQGSAEQYF. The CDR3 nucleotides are TGCGCCAGCAGCTCGAGACAGGGGAGCGCCGAGCAGTACTTC.

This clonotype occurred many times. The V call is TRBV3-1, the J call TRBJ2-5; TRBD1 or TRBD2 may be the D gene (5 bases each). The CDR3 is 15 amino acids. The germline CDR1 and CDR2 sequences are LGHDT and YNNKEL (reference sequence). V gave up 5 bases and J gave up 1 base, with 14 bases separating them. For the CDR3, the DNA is TGTGCCAGCAGCTCCAACGGGGCTCGCCAAGAGACCCAGTACTTC. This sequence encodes CASSSNGARQETQYF.

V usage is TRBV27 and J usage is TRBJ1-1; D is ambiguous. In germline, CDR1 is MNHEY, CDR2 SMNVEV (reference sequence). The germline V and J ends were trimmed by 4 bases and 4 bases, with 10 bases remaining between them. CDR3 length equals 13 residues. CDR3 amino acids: CASSSPRGTEAFF. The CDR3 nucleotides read TGTGCCAGCAGTTCCCCCCGGGGCACTGAAGCTTTCTTT.

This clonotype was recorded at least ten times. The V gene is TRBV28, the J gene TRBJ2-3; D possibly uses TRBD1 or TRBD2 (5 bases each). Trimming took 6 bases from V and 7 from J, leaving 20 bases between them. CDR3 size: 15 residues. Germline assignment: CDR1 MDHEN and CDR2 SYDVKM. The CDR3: CASRTTGPTPYTQYF. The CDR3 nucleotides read TGTGCCAGCAGGACTACGGGGCCTACCCCCTATACGCAGTATTTT.

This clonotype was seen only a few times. The CDR3 coding sequence is TGTGCCAGCACCGAGAAAGGAAGAACCCCCATATACAATGAGCAGTTCTTC. As protein: CASTEKGRTPIYNEQFF. V and J are TRBV6-1 and TRBJ2-1, with unresolved D. V was pared by 7 bases and J by 4 bases, with 23 bases between. The length of the CDR3 is 17 residues. Germline CDR1 is MNHNS and CDR2 is SASEGT.

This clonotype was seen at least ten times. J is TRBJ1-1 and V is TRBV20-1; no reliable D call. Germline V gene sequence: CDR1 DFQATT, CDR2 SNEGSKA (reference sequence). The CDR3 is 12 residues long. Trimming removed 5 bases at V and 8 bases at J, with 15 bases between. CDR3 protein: CSAPGPHGEAFF. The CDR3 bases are TGCAGTGCTCCGGGCCCACACGGAGAAGCTTTCTTT.

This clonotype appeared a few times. As DNA, the CDR3 is TGCGCCAGCAATGCGGCCTTTTCTGGGGCCAACGTCCTGACTTTC. Translation: CASNAAFSGANVLTF. V is TRBV5-1 and J is TRBJ2-6; D ambiguous. V was cut by 6 bases and J by 1 base, with 11 bases left in between. The CDR3 loop spans 15 amino acids. Germline CDR1 reads SGHRS; CDR2 reads YFSETQ.

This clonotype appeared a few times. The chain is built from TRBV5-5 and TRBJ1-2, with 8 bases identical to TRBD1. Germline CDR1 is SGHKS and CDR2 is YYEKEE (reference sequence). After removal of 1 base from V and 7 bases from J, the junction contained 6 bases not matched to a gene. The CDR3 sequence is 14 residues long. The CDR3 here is CASSLLGTGSGYTF. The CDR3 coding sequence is TGTGCCAGCAGCTTGTTGGGGACAGGCAGTGGCTACACCTTC.

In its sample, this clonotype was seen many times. The CDR3 DNA is TGTGCCAGCAGTTCGAGGACGGGTTCGGGGCGAGAGACCCAGTACTTC. Residues: CASSSRTGSGRETQYF. The chain joins TRBV28 to TRBJ2-5, with D perhaps assigned TRBD1 or TRBD2 (5 bases each). The CDR3 has 16 amino acids. V was trimmed by 4 bases and J by 4 bases, leaving 19 bases between them. CDR1 and CDR2 from the germline V gene are MDHEN and SYDVKM.

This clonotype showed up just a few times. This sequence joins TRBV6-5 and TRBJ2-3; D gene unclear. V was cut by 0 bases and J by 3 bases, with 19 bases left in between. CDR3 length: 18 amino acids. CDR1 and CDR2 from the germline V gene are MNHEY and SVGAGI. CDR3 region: CASSYSDPRLTGTDTQYF. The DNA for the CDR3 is TGTGCCAGCAGTTACTCGGATCCCCGGCTAACTGGGACAGATACGCAGTATTTT.

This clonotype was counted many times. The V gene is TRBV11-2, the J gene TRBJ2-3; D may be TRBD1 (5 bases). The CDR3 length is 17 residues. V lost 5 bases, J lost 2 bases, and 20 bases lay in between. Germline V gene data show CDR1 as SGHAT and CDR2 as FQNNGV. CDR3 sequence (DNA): TGTGCCAGCAGCCACCCCCTGGACACCCTTAACACAGATACGCAGTATTTT. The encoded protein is CASSHPLDTLNTDTQYF.